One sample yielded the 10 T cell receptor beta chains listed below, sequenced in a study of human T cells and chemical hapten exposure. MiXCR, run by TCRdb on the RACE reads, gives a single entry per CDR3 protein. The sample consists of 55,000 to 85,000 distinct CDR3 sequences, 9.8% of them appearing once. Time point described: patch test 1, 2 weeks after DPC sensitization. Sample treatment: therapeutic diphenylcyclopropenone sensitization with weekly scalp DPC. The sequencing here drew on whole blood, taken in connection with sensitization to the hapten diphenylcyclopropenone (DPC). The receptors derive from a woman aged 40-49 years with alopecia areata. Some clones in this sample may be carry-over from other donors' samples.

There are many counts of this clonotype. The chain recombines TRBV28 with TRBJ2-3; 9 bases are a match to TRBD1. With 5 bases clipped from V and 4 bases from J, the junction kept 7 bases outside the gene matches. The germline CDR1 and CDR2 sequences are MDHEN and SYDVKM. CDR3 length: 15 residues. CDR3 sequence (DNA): TGTGCCAGCAGTCTGGGACAGGGAACCGCAGATACGCAGTATTTT. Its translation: CASSLGQGTADTQYF.

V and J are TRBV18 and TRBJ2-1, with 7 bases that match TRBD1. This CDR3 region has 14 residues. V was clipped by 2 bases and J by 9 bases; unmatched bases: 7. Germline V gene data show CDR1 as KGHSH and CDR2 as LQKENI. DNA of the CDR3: TGTGCCAGCTCACCAAAAACAGGGGCGGGTGAGCAGTTCTTC. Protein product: CASSPKTGAGEQFF.

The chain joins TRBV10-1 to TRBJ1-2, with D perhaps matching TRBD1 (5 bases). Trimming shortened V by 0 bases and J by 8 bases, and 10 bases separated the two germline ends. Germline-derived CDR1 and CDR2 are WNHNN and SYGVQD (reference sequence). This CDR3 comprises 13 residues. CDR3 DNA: TGCGCCAGCAGTGAGTCCTCAGGGCGCGGCTACACCTTC. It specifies CASSESSGRGYTF.

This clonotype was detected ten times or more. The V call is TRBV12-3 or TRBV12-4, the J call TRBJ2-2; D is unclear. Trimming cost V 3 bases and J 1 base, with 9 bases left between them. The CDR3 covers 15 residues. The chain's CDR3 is CASSLSQLNTGELFF. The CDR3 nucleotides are TGTGCCAGCAGTTTGTCGCAGTTGAACACCGGGGAGCTGTTTTTT.

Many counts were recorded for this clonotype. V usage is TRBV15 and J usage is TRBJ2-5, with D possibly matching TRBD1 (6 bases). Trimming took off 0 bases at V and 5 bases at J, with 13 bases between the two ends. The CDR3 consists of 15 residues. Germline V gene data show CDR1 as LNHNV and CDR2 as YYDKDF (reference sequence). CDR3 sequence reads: CATSRDRATGETQYF. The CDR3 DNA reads TGTGCCACCAGCAGAGATCGAGCCACAGGGGAGACCCAGTACTTC.

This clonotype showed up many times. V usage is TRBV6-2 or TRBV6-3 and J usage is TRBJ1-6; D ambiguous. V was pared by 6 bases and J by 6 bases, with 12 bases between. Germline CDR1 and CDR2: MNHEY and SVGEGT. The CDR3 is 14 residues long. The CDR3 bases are TGTGCCAGCAGCCCGGATTTCGTTAATTCACCCCTCCACTTT. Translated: CASSPDFVNSPLHF.

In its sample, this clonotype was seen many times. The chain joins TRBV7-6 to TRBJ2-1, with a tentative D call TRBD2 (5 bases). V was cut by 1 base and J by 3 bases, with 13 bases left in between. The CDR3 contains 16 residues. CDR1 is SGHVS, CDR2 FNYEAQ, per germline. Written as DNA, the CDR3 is TGTGCCAGCAGCTTAGGAGGGCAGCCCCTCTACAATGAGCAGTTCTTC. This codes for CASSLGGQPLYNEQFF.

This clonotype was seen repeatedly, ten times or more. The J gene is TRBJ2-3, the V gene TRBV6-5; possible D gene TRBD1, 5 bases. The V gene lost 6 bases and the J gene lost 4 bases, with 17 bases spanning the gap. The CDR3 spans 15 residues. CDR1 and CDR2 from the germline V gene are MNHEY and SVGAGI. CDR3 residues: CASSSGRLGADTQYF. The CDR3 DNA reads TGTGCCAGCAGCTCCGGCCGGTTAGGGGCAGATACGCAGTATTTT.

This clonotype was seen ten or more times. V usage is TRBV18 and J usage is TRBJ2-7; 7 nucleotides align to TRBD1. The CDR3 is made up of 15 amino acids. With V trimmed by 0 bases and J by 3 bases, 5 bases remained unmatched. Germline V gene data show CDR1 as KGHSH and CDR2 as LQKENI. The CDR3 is CASSPPDRSRYEQYF. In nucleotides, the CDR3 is TGTGCCAGCTCACCACCGGACAGGAGCCGCTACGAGCAGTACTTC.

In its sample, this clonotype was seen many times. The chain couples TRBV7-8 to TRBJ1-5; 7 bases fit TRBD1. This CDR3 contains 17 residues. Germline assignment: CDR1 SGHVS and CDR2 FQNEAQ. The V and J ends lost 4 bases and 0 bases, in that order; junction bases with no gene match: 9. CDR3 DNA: TGTGCCAGCAGCTGGACCGGGACAGCTCATAGCAATCAGCCCCAGCATTTT. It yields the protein CASSWTGTAHSNQPQHF.